This TCR beta chain was identified during a study of T-cell reconstitution after alpha-beta-depleted transplantation in children. Whole-study results and caveats: Newly generated T cells supplied most T-cell counts and diversity one year post-transplant. At day 60, the high TCRbeta diversity found in some patients originated from recipient T cells and thymic progenitors that had survived. Reportedly, only several hundred clones from non-depleted graft cells drove alpha-beta T-cell counts at about two months.

TCRbeta library preparation incorporated unique molecular identifiers. Using its own MiXCR run on the PCR reads, TCRdb lists one record per CDR3 protein. The sample lists a few hundred thousand distinct CDR3 sequences, 10% to 15% occurring once. On this clonotype: Its antigen remains unidentified.

The CDR3 runs to 14 residues. V dropped 4 bases and J dropped 2 bases, with 13 bases sitting between them. Germline assignment: CDR1 DFQATT and CDR2 SNEGSKA (reference sequence). The chain uses TRBV20-1 and TRBJ2-3, with D tentatively TRBD2 (6 bases). Sequences were derived from PBMCs, mostly from graft donor cells, sampled 360 days after TCRalphabeta/CD19-depleted stem cell transplant. The source is a male patient younger than 18 who had a stem cell transplant for acute myeloid leukemia, so the T cells may come from the graft donor. This CDR3 is CSAKWTINTDTQYF. Here the CDR3 DNA reads TGCAGTGCTAAATGGACTATTAACACAGATACGCAGTATTTT.